This entry is about one T cell receptor beta chain. Original analysis: Scientists estimated how many nucleated cells there were by amplifying reference gene primers. TCRdb's copy holds only in-frame clones and misses some; the assay was immunoSEQ multiplex PCR. The V and J calls and clone size are taken from that table; D and trimming were inferred from the DNA. The sample carries a few hundred thousand clones, 84% recorded once. The data are from a study of blood T cell repertoires in COVID-19. Study background: The study drew acute and convalescent COVID-19 samples from the United States, Italy and Spain.

With 3 bases clipped from V and 2 bases from J, the junction kept 5 bases outside the gene matches. This CDR3 has 16 amino acids. From germline, CDR1 is MGHRA and CDR2 YSYEKL. The sequencing input was peripheral blood. The sequence came from a human donor in a cohort sampled during active COVID-19. This chain links TRBV4-1 with TRBJ1-1; 11 bases align to TRBD1. CDR3 sequence reads: CASSHGQGAHNTEAFF. In nucleotides, the CDR3 is TGCGCCAGCAGCCATGGACAGGGGGCGCATAACACTGAAGCTTTCTTT.